This T cell receptor beta chain originates from a study of T-cell reconstitution after alpha-beta-depleted transplantation in children. This clonotype was observed many times. Library preparation (for TCRbeta) was performed with unique molecular identifiers. TCRdb recomputed calls from the PCR reads with MiXCR, one row per CDR3 protein. The sample contains around 600,000 distinct CDR3 sequences, 10% to 13% of which appear only once. There are 15 residues in the CDR3. Germline lookup yields CDR1 SGHRS and CDR2 YFSETQ. Trimming cost V 0 bases and J 6 bases, with 12 bases left between them. Sequencing used PBMCs from the stem cell graft donor, obtained from the stem cell graft. The V and J genes are TRBV5-1 and TRBJ1-4; TRBD1 is a possible D gene (5 bases). The TCR originated in a human donor who donated a stem cell graft to a child with acute myeloid leukemia. DNA for the CDR3: TGCGCCAGCAGCTTGGCCGGCCAGGGAGATGAAAAACTGTTTTTT. This translates into CASSLAGQGDEKLFF.